This T cell receptor (beta chain) was identified in a study of blood T cells in healthy people across ages. General observations from the study: Per million T cells, the diversity of TCR beta decreased roughly linearly as age advanced.

Germline CDR1 SNHLY, CDR2 FYNNEI. The CDR3 length is 13 residues. Trimming took 2 bases from V and 6 from J, leaving 11 bases between them. The study drew donors from healthy Caucasian individuals in Russia aged about 6 to 90. Per sample, a minimum of 6.5 million PBMCs were isolated. The authors ran a second PCR of roughly 6 to 11 cycles using a sample-barcoded 5' primer and a J-beta primer mix. TCRdb re-called the 5' RACE reads through MiXCR, storing one row per CDR3 protein. In the table there are roughly 680,000 distinct CDR3 sequences, approximately 52% of which are singletons. This clonotype occurred many times. Antigen unknown.

Source material: blood. The rearrangement uses TRBV2 and TRBJ2-7; tentatively, D is TRBD1 or TRBD2 (5 bases each). The sequence was collected from a woman aged 80 or over in good health. CDR3 sequence: CASSERWGFEQYF. The CDR3 region has the DNA TGTGCCAGCAGTGAACGGTGGGGGTTCGAGCAGTACTTC.